The 23 T cell receptor beta chains reported below all come from one sample, sequenced in a study of CD8+CD57+ T cells in acquired aplastic anemia. Genomic DNA constituted the template upon which TCR beta VDJ and CDR3 profiling was performed. TCRdb re-analysed the reads in MiXCR, keeping a single row per CDR3 protein. The sample includes some 290,000 distinct CDR3 sequences, around three fifths of them seen just once. The sequencing sample was made of sorted CD4+, CD8+, or CD8+CD57+ T cells (not recorded which) from PBMCs. These TCRs come from a human donor with severe aplastic anemia or a healthy control (not recorded which).

The rearrangement links TRBV29-1 to TRBJ1-1; a weak D match, TRBD1 (6 bases). Germline V lookup: CDR1 SQVTM, CDR2 ANQGSEA. This CDR3 comprises 14 residues. The V and J ends lost 7 bases and 1 base respectively, with 16 bases between them. CDR3 DNA sequence: TGCAGCGGTGCCCCGGGACATACGAACACTGAAGCTTTCTTT. Protein sequence: CSGAPGHTNTEAFF.

The chain uses TRBV19 and TRBJ2-5; D is unclear. The V end lost 5 bases, the J end lost 5 bases, and 12 bases lay between the germline ends. The CDR3 spans 13 residues. Germline CDR1 LNHDA, CDR2 SQIVND (reference sequence). The CDR3 DNA reads TGTGCCAGTAGTCCCCGATATGAGGAGACCCAGTACTTC. This sequence encodes CASSPRYEETQYF.

V usage is TRBV9 and J usage is TRBJ2-7; D not resolved. The germline V gene encodes CDR1 SGDLS and CDR2 YYNGEE. The CDR3 runs 14 residues. Between the trimmed V and J ends, which lost 4 bases and 4 bases, there was a span of 15 bases. The CDR3 sequence is CASSSRLLGYEQYF. The CDR3 DNA reads as TGTGCCAGCAGCTCGAGATTGCTTGGTTACGAGCAGTACTTC.

The V gene is TRBV5-8, the J gene TRBJ1-2; D is ambiguous. The CDR3 is made up of 14 amino acids. Per the germline V gene, CDR1 is SGHTS and CDR2 is YDEGEE. Trimming removed 4 bases at V and 4 bases at J, with 14 bases between. The CDR3 coding sequence is TGTGCCAGCAGCCCAAGCGTTACCATCTATGGCTACACCTTC. Protein product: CASSPSVTIYGYTF.

This sequence joins TRBV15 and TRBJ1-1; possible D gene TRBD1, 5 bases. Germline V gene sequence: CDR1 LNHNV, CDR2 YYDKDF (reference sequence). V was trimmed by 0 bases and J by 1 base, leaving 9 bases between them. The CDR3 contains 15 residues. The CDR3 region has the DNA TGTGCCACCAGCAGAGATCGGACACCGAACACTGAAGCTTTCTTT. Amino acids: CATSRDRTPNTEAFF. Filled out from reference TRBV15 and TRBJ1-1, the complete variable domain reads DAMVIQNPRYQVTQFGKPVTLSCSQTLNHNVMYWYQQKSSQAPKLLFHYYDKDFNNEADTPDNFQSRRPNTSFCFLDIRSPGLGDTAMYLCATSRDRTPNTEAFFGQGTRLTVV.

The gene calls are TRBV20-1 and TRBJ1-2; 7 positions match TRBD1. Looked up from germline, CDR1 is DFQATT and CDR2 is SNEGSKA (reference sequence). The CDR3 runs to 13 residues. V gave up 6 bases and J gave up 6 bases; unmatched junction bases: 10. CDR3 loop: CSANSLGGNGYTF. CDR3 in DNA: TGCAGTGCCAACTCTCTAGGGGGCAATGGCTACACCTTC.

This clonotype was counted ten times or more. V usage is TRBV3-1 and J usage is TRBJ1-3; D unresolved. The CDR3 loop spans 13 amino acids. CDR1 and CDR2 from the germline V gene are LGHDT and YNNKEL (reference sequence). Between the trimmed V and J ends, which lost 6 bases and 2 bases, there was a span of 8 bases. CDR3: CASSGNAGNTIYF. The CDR3 DNA reads as TGTGCCAGCAGTGGGAACGCTGGAAACACCATATATTTT.

The CDR3 region is CASSLGDKDYGYTF. The CDR3 bases are TGTGCCAGCAGCCTCGGGGACAAGGACTATGGCTACACCTTC. The V call is TRBV7-6, the J call TRBJ1-2; D is perhaps TRBD1 (6 bases). This CDR3 has 14 amino acids. The germline V gene has CDR1 SGHVS and CDR2 FNYEAQ. The ends were cut back, 5 bases at V and 3 bases at J, with 13 bases in the middle.

There are many counts of this clonotype. The chain is built from TRBV20-1 and TRBJ1-6, with 7 bases fitting TRBD1. The CDR3 runs 17 residues. Germline V gives CDR1 DFQATT, CDR2 SNEGSKA (reference sequence). With V trimmed by 0 bases and J by 0 bases, 5 bases remained unmatched. The CDR3 spells CSARDRDSLSYNSPLHF. The CDR3, as DNA: TGCAGTGCTAGAGACCGGGACAGTCTCTCCTATAATTCACCCCTCCACTTT.

This clonotype was counted only a few times. The chain combines TRBV24-1 with TRBJ1-1; perhaps TRBD1 as D (6 bases). The V gene's germline CDR1 is KGHDR and CDR2 SFDVKD. V lost 9 bases and J 7 bases, leaving 11 bases between the germline ends. CDR3 size: 11 residues. The chain's CDR3 is CATSTGNEAFF. CDR3 DNA sequence: TGTGCCACCTCTACAGGGAATGAAGCTTTCTTT.

This clonotype is a singleton in its sample. The V gene is TRBV2, the J gene TRBJ2-1, with D possibly matching TRBD1 (6 bases). V was clipped by 4 bases and J by 9 bases, with 13 bases between them. Germline CDR1 and CDR2: SNHLY and FYNNEI. This CDR3 has 13 residues. CDR3 coding DNA: TGTGCCAGCAGTGCAACAGGGAGCACTGAGCAGTTCTTC. Protein product: CASSATGSTEQFF.

This clonotype was seen only once. In DNA, the CDR3 is TGTGCCATCAGTGAGTCGACAGGGTTGAATAATCAGCCCCAGCATTTT. Translated, it gives CAISESTGLNNQPQHF. The V gene is TRBV10-3, the J gene TRBJ1-5; 7 bases line up with TRBD1. Germline V gene data show CDR1 as ENHRY and CDR2 as SYGVKD. Trimming cost V 0 bases and J 4 bases; bases outside gene matches: 6. This CDR3 has 16 residues.

Concerning this clonotype itself: The conserved final phenylalanine or tryptophan is absent from the CDR3, which likely points to a read error. This chain joins TRBV2 and TRBJ1-3; no reliable D call. This CDR3 region has 12 residues. The germline gives CDR1 SNHLY, CDR2 FYNNEI. Trimming cost V 7 bases and J 0 bases, with 4 bases left between them. The CDR3 reads CASKVSGNTIYS. The CDR3 nucleotides read TGTGCCAGCAAGGTCTCTGGAAACACCATATATTCT.

The chain employs TRBV7-3 and TRBJ1-5; perhaps TRBD1 as D (6 bases). Germline V gene data show CDR1 as SGHTA and CDR2 as FQGTGA. The V end was cut by 5 bases, the J end by 1 base, with 12 bases between. This CDR3 has 15 amino acids. The CDR3 nucleotides are TGTGCCAGCAGCCCTCTTGGACAGAGCAATCAGCCCCAGCATTTT. Translating gives CASSPLGQSNQPQHF.

The chain combines TRBV9 with TRBJ2-2, with no clear D. There are 15 residues in the CDR3. Trimming removed 0 bases from V and 0 bases from J, with 6 bases in between. Germline CDR1 is SGDLS and CDR2 is YYNGEE. The CDR3 DNA reads as TGTGCCAGCAGCGTAGGGGAAACGAACACCGGGGAGCTGTTTTTT. Its translation: CASSVGETNTGELFF.

This clonotype was counted between two and nine times. This sequence joins TRBV11-3 and TRBJ2-7; TRBD2 matches at 11 bases. CDR1 SGHNT and CDR2 YENEEA come from the germline V gene. The CDR3 runs 15 residues. With V trimmed by 6 bases and J by 1 base, 5 bases remained unmatched. CDR3 loop: CASSSGTSGSYEQYF. CDR3 nucleotides: TGTGCCAGCAGTTCCGGGACTAGCGGTTCCTACGAGCAGTACTTC.

Only one count was recorded for this clonotype. A junction end diverges from the germline sequence, so it may reflect a read error. J is TRBJ1-2 and V is TRBV5-1; 10 nucleotides align to TRBD1. Germline-derived CDR1 and CDR2 are SGHRS and YFSETQ. This CDR3 has 13 amino acids. CDR3 residues: CASTRTGGYGYTF. In nucleotides, the CDR3 is TGTGCCAGCACCCGGACAGGGGGGTATGGCTACACCTTC.

This clonotype was seen repeatedly, ten times or more. The rearrangement uses TRBV30 and TRBJ2-3; D not resolved. The CDR3 consists of 11 residues. CDR1 is GTSNPN, CDR2 SVGIG, per germline (reference sequence). Trimming removed 4 bases at V and 3 bases at J, with 5 bases between. The DNA for the CDR3 is TGTGCCTGGACCTCTACAGATACGCAGTATTTT. The encoded protein is CAWTSTDTQYF. Full variable domain (outside the CDR3, taken from reference TRBV30 and TRBJ2-3): SQTIHQWPATLVQPVGSPLSLECTVEGTSNPNLYWYRQAAGRGLQLLFYSVGIGQISSEVPQNLSASRPQDRQFILSSKKLLLSDSGFYLCAWTSTDTQYFGPGTRLTVL.

The gene calls are TRBV7-9 and TRBJ2-3, with 12 bases matching TRBD2. CDR1 is SEHNR and CDR2 is FQNEAQ in the germline V gene (reference sequence). CDR3 length: 20 amino acids. V lost 5 bases to trimming and J lost 3 bases; unmatched junction nucleotides: 18. The CDR3 sequence is CASSANAELAGGGGTDTQYF. In nucleotides, the CDR3 is TGTGCCAGCAGCGCCAACGCGGAACTAGCGGGAGGTGGGGGAACAGATACGCAGTATTTT.

Sample share makes this clonotype medium-sized. The chain employs TRBV19 and TRBJ1-6; D might be TRBD1 (6 bases). Germline V gives CDR1 LNHDA, CDR2 SQIVND (reference sequence). The V end lost 5 bases, the J end lost 10 bases, and 24 bases lay between the germline ends. CDR3 length equals 17 residues. The CDR3 coding sequence is TGTGCCAGTAGTTCACTCGCCGGGGGGGCAAAGGGCTCACCCCTCCACTTT. It yields the protein CASSSLAGGAKGSPLHF.

This CDR3 is CASRSYSSFLGDIQYF. The CDR3 DNA follows: TGTGCCAGCAGGTCATACTCCTCGTTTCTAGGGGACATTCAGTACTTC. This chain connects TRBV6-6 to TRBJ2-4, with D perhaps matching TRBD1 (5 bases). Germline CDR1 MNHNY, CDR2 SVGAGI (reference sequence). The CDR3 sequence is 16 residues long. Trimming pared 6 bases from V and 8 bases from J, leaving 23 bases between.

The chain recombines TRBV2 with TRBJ1-1, with 7 bases fitting TRBD1. The CDR3 consists of 14 residues. Losses at the gene ends were 7 bases for V and 0 bases for J; bases not matched to a gene: 5. Germline CDR1 reads SNHLY; CDR2 reads FYNNEI. CDR3 DNA sequence: TGTGCCAGCACCTTCGACAGGGTGAACACTGAAGCTTTCTTT. Amino acids: CASTFDRVNTEAFF.

The rearrangement links TRBV12-3 or TRBV12-4 to TRBJ2-6; D is tentatively TRBD1 or TRBD2 (5 bases each). With 6 bases removed from V and 4 bases from J, the gap between germline ends came to 13 bases. This CDR3 contains 15 residues. This chain's CDR3 is CASSLGTRGANVLTF. CDR3 DNA: TGTGCCAGCAGCCTAGGGACGCGGGGGGCCAACGTCCTGACTTTC.